The source of this TCR beta chain is a study of control samples from healthy donors and cancer patients. With 0 bases removed from V and 2 bases from J, the gap between germline ends came to 17 bases. This CDR3 region has 18 residues. From germline, CDR1 is MNHEY and CDR2 SVGEGT. Data came from immunoSEQ multiplex PCR; TCRdb stores just in-frame clones and leaves some out. The sample shows about 170,000 clones, just under 95% of them seen only once. The receptor's source is a woman aged 55-69 years in good health. Sequenced input: blood. The chain carries TRBV6-2 or TRBV6-3 and TRBJ1-5; D is uncertain. Here the CDR3 DNA reads TGTGCCAGCAGTTACTCGGTGCAGAGGCGGATTGGCAATCAGCCCCAGCATTTT. It yields the protein CASSYSVQRRIGNQPQHF.